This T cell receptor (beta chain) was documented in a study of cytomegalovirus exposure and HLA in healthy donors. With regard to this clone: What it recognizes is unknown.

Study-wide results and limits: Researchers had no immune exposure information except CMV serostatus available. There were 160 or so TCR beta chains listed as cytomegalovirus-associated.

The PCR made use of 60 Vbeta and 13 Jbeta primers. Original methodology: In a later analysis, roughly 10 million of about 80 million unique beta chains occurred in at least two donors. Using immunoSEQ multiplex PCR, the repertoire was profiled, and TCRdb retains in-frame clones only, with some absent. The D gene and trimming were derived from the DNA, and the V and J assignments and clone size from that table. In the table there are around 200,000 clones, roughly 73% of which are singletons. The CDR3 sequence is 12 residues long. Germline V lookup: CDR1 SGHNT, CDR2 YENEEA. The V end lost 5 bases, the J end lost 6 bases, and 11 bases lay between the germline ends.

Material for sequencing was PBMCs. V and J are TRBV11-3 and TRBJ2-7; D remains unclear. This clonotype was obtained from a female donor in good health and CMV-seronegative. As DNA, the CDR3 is TGTGCCAGCAGCCCGAGCGTGGGCGAGCAGTACTTC. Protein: CASSPSVGEQYF.